The clone carrying this TCR beta chain was counted at least ten times. TCRdb re-derived calls from the 5' RACE reads in MiXCR, one entry per CDR3 protein. Found here are fewer than 40,000 distinct CDR3 sequences, around a quarter of them singletons; the top ten hold around 4.5%. Per the germline V gene, CDR1 is MGHRA and CDR2 is YSYEKL. This CDR3 is built from 18 residues. Trimming stripped 1 base from V and 4 bases from J, with 21 bases between. Memory CD4+ cells were defined as CD4+CD45RO+CD25-. The clonotype comes from a female donor with breast cancer. The chain is built from TRBV4-1 and TRBJ2-3; no clear D. What was sequenced was memory CD4+ T cells sorted from blood. Specified subset: memory CD4+ T cells, CD4+CD45RO+CD25-. The CDR3: CASSQASSFGFGPDTQYF. The DNA of the CDR3 is TGCGCCAGCAGCCAAGCGTCATCATTCGGTTTTGGCCCAGATACGCAGTATTTT.